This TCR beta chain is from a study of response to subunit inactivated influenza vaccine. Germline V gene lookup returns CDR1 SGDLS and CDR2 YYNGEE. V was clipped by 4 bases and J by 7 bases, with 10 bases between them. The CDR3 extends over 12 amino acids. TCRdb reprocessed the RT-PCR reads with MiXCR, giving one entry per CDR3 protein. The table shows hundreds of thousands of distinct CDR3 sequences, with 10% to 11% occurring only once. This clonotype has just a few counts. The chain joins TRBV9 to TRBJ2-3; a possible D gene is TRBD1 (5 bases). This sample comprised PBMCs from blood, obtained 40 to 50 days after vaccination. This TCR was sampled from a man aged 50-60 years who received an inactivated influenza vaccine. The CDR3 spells CASSSQGYTQYF. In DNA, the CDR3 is TGTGCCAGCAGCTCCCAGGGATATACGCAGTATTTT.